This is a list of T cell receptor beta chains from one sample in a study of naive and memory T cell subsets. TCRdb re-called the UMI-ligation and nested PCR reads with MiXCR, one entry per CDR3 protein. The sample consists of about 100,000 distinct CDR3 sequences, roughly 15% of them appearing once. Sequencing used naive CD8+ T cells from blood. These receptor sequences come from a human donor in good health. Each CDR3 is given with its conserved first and last residue. Each record gives: clone size, V gene, J gene, D gene, CDR3 DNA, CDR3 protein. The D gene is left open where the match is weak. Clone size is given for some rows only: seen once, a few or many times, or a class if the clone is expanded.

.	TRBV7-9	TRBJ2-7	TRBD1	TGTGCCAGCAGCCCCGCGACAGGGCGCGAGCAGTACTTC	CASSPATGREQYF
many	TRBV12-3/TRBV12-4	TRBJ1-5	TRBD1	TGTGCCAGCAGTTTAGAAAGGGGACAGACCAATCAGCCCCAGCATTTT	CASSLERGQTNQPQHF
.	TRBV7-6	TRBJ2-7	.	TGTGCCAGCAGCCCCCGATCTGGAAGCTCCTACGAGCAGTACTTC	CASSPRSGSSYEQYF
.	TRBV23-1	TRBJ2-7	TRBD1	TGCGCCAGCAGTCCCCCGGGACAGAACTACGAGCAGTACTTC	CASSPPGQNYEQYF
.	TRBV2	TRBJ2-3	.	TGTGCCAGCAGTGAACAGTGGACCCAGGGTTCGGATACGCAGTATTTT	CASSEQWTQGSDTQYF
few	TRBV4-2	TRBJ2-1	.	TGTGCCAGCAGCCAACTTCCGGTAGTCGAGAGGTCGAGTGAGCAGTTCTTC	CASSQLPVVERSSEQFF
many	TRBV7-2	TRBJ1-5	.	TGTGCCAGCAGCCTCAGTGCGGGGTCCGCTCAGCCCCAGCATTTT	CASSLSAGSAQPQHF
many	TRBV7-3	TRBJ2-2	.	TGTGCCAGCAGCCCGGGCGGGGAGCTGTTTTTT	CASSPGGELFF
.	TRBV6-4	TRBJ1-5	.	TGTGCCAGCAGTGACGGACTCCCGGTTGAGCCCCAGCATTTT	CASSDGLPVEPQHF
few	TRBV13	TRBJ1-6	.	TGTGCCAGCAGCCCGCGACAGATTTCTTCACCCCTCCACTTT	CASSPRQISSPLHF
.	TRBV12-3/TRBV12-4	TRBJ2-1	.	TGTGCCAGCAGGGCTACTAGCCCTCCCTCCTACAATGAGCAGTTCTTC	CASRATSPPSYNEQFF
.	TRBV6-2/TRBV6-3	TRBJ2-1	TRBD2	TGTGCCAGCAGTCCCCTGGGGGGGAGGGATGAGCAGTTCTTC	CASSPLGGRDEQFF
few	TRBV7-6	TRBJ2-7	.	TGTGCCAGCAGCTTAGCGGGCCCCGCCTACGAGCAGTACTTC	CASSLAGPAYEQYF
.	TRBV11-2	TRBJ2-4	.	TGTGCCAGCAGGAATCCTTCCAGGCCGCAAAACATTCAGTACTTC	CASRNPSRPQNIQYF
many	TRBV5-6	TRBJ1-4	.	TGTGCCAGCAGCTTAACAGGCTTGGATGAAAAACTGTTTTTT	CASSLTGLDEKLFF
few	TRBV28	TRBJ2-3	.	TGTGCCAGCAGTACTGCGTGGGCCACCACAGATACGCAGTATTTT	CASSTAWATTDTQYF
few	TRBV7-9	TRBJ2-7	.	TGTGCCAGCAGCTTTTTGGGCCGGGACGAGCAGTACTTC	CASSFLGRDEQYF
.	TRBV28	TRBJ1-5	.	TGTGCCAGCAGTTTATTGGTCAGTAATCAGCCCCAGCATTTT	CASSLLVSNQPQHF
few	TRBV7-9	TRBJ2-6	.	TGTGCCAGCACCTTAGCCAGGGCCAACGTCCTGACTTTC	CASTLARANVLTF
.	TRBV19	TRBJ2-5	TRBD2	TGTGCCAGTAGCCCGCGGACTAGCGGCCAAGAGACCCAGTACTTC	CASSPRTSGQETQYF
few	TRBV7-9	TRBJ2-3	.	TGTGCCAGCACTCGGGGGATGGATACGCAGTATTTT	CASTRGMDTQYF
few	TRBV11-2	TRBJ2-4	.	TGTGCCAGCAGCTTAAAAAACGGGCCGGCCAAAAACATTCAGTACTTC	CASSLKNGPAKNIQYF
many	TRBV4-3	TRBJ1-5	.	TGCGCCAGCAGCCAAGTGAGAGGGGACTTTCCTACAAGCAATCAGCCCCAGCATTTT	CASSQVRGDFPTSNQPQHF
many	TRBV29-1	TRBJ1-1	.	TGCAGCGTGTTGGTTGACACTGAAGCTTTCTTT	CSVLVDTEAFF
many	TRBV4-3	TRBJ2-3	TRBD1	TGCGCCAGCAGCCAAGATCAATTGGGACAGCGCACAGATACGCAGTATTTT	CASSQDQLGQRTDTQYF
many	TRBV9	TRBJ2-1	TRBD2	TGTGCCAGCAGCGACCCGGGACTAGCGGTCAGCTCCTACAATGAGCAGTTCTTC	CASSDPGLAVSSYNEQFF
.	TRBV20-1	TRBJ2-7	.	TGCAGTGCTAGTAGCTATAGCTCCTACGAGCAGTACTTC	CSASSYSSYEQYF
.	TRBV7-9	TRBJ2-2	.	TGTGCCACCCCATCCGGGGTTTCGAACACCGGGGAGCTGTTTTTT	CATPSGVSNTGELFF
few	TRBV4-2	TRBJ1-5	.	TGTGCCAGCAGCCAAGTCCCGGACGAGCCCCAGCATTTT	CASSQVPDEPQHF
.	TRBV7-6	TRBJ2-2	TRBD2	TGTGCCAGCAGCTTCGAGGGACTAGCATCCGGGGAGCTGTTTTTT	CASSFEGLASGELFF
few	TRBV11-2	TRBJ2-7	.	TGTGCCAGCAGCGCGGGGGCCCTGGAGGACTACGAGCAGTACTTC	CASSAGALEDYEQYF
.	TRBV6-2/TRBV6-3	TRBJ2-5	.	TGTGCCAGCAGCACCTGGGGATTCAACCAAGAGACCCAGTACTTC	CASSTWGFNQETQYF
.	TRBV7-8	TRBJ2-2	TRBD1	TGTGCCAGCAGCTTAATGGACAGGGCGTCAGGGGAGCTGTTTTTT	CASSLMDRASGELFF
.	TRBV6-2/TRBV6-3	TRBJ2-1	.	TGTGCCAGCAGTAGGTGGGACAATGAGCAGTTCTTC	CASSRWDNEQFF
few	TRBV2	TRBJ2-3	TRBD2	TGTGCCAGCAGTGAAAGGGCTAGCGGACGCACAGATACGCAGTATTTT	CASSERASGRTDTQYF
few	TRBV9	TRBJ2-7	TRBD1	TGTGCCAGCAGCTCTTCAGGGACCCCAGGGGGCTACGAGCAGTACTTC	CASSSSGTPGGYEQYF
many	TRBV2	TRBJ2-2	.	TGTGCCAGCAGTGAGGGGAGCGGTTCTCTTACCGGGGAGCTGTTTTTT	CASSEGSGSLTGELFF
many	TRBV7-8	TRBJ2-1	TRBD2	TGTGCCAGCAGCCGACTAGCGGGGGCCTACAATGAGCAGTTCTTC	CASSRLAGAYNEQFF
.	TRBV7-9	TRBJ1-1	.	TGTGCCAGCAGCCCCGCGGGAGCGCTTGAAGCTTTCTTT	CASSPAGALEAFF
few	TRBV29-1	TRBJ2-2	.	TGCAGCGTTGTAATGGGCGGAAACACCGGGGAGCTGTTTTTT	CSVVMGGNTGELFF
.	TRBV20-1	TRBJ2-1	.	TGCAGTGCTAGGTATGAAGGCGAGCGGTTCTACAATGAGCAGTTCTTC	CSARYEGERFYNEQFF
many	TRBV27	TRBJ1-6	.	TGTGCCAGCAGTTTACACAGCAGGCATTCACCCCTCCACTTT	CASSLHSRHSPLHF
few	TRBV29-1	TRBJ2-1	.	TGCAGCGTTGAAGATTGGAGCCAAAATGAGCAGTTCTTC	CSVEDWSQNEQFF
.	TRBV4-2	TRBJ2-1	.	TGTGCCAGCAGCCAAGGCAGTGTGGATGAGCAGTTCTTC	CASSQGSVDEQFF
few	TRBV5-6	TRBJ1-1	.	TGTGCCAGCAGCTTAGGGGTTGGTCCTGAAGCTTTCTTT	CASSLGVGPEAFF